The 25 T cell receptor beta chains given below trace back to one sample, sequenced in a study of OX40 agonist ivuxolimab in advanced cancers. Clones were read by immunoSEQ multiplex PCR, and TCRdb kept only the in-frame ones, dropping some. The table lists 95,000 or so clones, roughly 84% of them singletons, with 3% to 4.5% in the top ten. This specimen was CD4+ or CD8+ T cells sorted from blood, taken in a trial of the OX40 agonist ivuxolimab. The receptors here all came from an adult with an advanced solid tumor such as melanoma, head and neck, liver or kidney cancer.

This clone was recorded once. The chain combines TRBV7-2 with TRBJ2-7, with D perhaps TRBD1 or TRBD2 (5 bases each). Germline loops: CDR1 SGHTA, CDR2 FQGNSA. This CDR3 comprises 18 residues. The V and J ends lost 2 bases and 0 bases respectively, with 20 bases between them. CDR3 residues: CASSLSGGPSTLSYEQYF. Written as DNA, the CDR3 is TGTGCCAGCAGCTTAAGTGGGGGACCCAGCACACTCTCCTACGAGCAGTACTTC.

The chain links TRBV5-4 to TRBJ2-7; D is uncertain. Germline values: CDR1 SGHNT, CDR2 YYREEE (reference sequence). V was cut by 0 bases and J by 3 bases, with 7 bases left in between. The length of the CDR3 is 13 residues. The CDR3 protein is CASSLVDNYEQYF. The DNA for the CDR3 is TGTGCCAGCAGCTTGGTCGATAACTACGAGCAGTACTTC.

The chain joins TRBV30 to TRBJ1-3; D unresolved. Germline assignment: CDR1 GTSNPN and CDR2 SVGIG (reference sequence). This CDR3 has 12 residues. V dropped 0 bases and J dropped 3 bases, with 3 bases sitting between them. In DNA, the CDR3 is TGTGCCTGGAGTGTACTTGGAAACACCATATATTTT. This gives the protein CAWSVLGNTIYF.

The chain recombines TRBV18 with TRBJ2-7; the D gene is possibly TRBD2 (5 bases). Germline CDR1 reads KGHSH; CDR2 reads LQKENI. The CDR3 covers 15 residues. Between the trimmed V and J ends, which lost 2 bases and 5 bases, there was a span of 16 bases. The chain's CDR3 is CASSPVASSRDEQYF. The DNA of the CDR3 is TGTGCCAGCTCACCAGTTGCTAGCTCGAGGGACGAGCAGTACTTC.

This rearrangement joins TRBV20-1 to TRBJ2-7, with D hard to call. CDR1 DFQATT and CDR2 SNEGSKA come from the germline V gene (reference sequence). The CDR3 is made up of 11 amino acids. V lost 3 bases and J lost 5, with 8 bases in between. This CDR3 reads CSASRSDEQYF. DNA for the CDR3: TGCAGTGCTAGCCGATCGGACGAGCAGTACTTC.

This chain joins TRBV6-6 and TRBJ2-7; D ambiguous. Germline V lookup: CDR1 MNHNY, CDR2 SVGAGI (reference sequence). Trimming stripped 10 bases from V and 0 bases from J, with 13 bases between. The CDR3 has 13 amino acids. The CDR3 loop is CATVGRSSYEQYF. For the CDR3, the DNA is TGTGCCACCGTAGGGCGGAGCTCCTACGAGCAGTACTTC.

The chain uses TRBV5-5 and TRBJ2-7; 10 nucleotides align to TRBD2. The CDR3 covers 16 residues. CDR1 is SGHKS and CDR2 is YYEKEE in the germline V gene (reference sequence). Trimming cost V 5 bases and J 2 bases; bases outside gene matches: 10. The DNA for the CDR3 is TGTGCCAGCAGACTGGCTGGACTAGCGGCGCCCTACGAGCAGTACTTC. Amino acid sequence: CASRLAGLAAPYEQYF.

Concerning this clone: An end of the junction differs from the germline gene, which may be a read error. The chain couples TRBV5-6 to TRBJ1-2, with TRBD1 identical over 9 bases. Per the germline V gene, CDR1 is SGHDT and CDR2 is YYEEEE. This CDR3 is 15 amino acids long. The CDR3 here is CASSWTGDNLYGCTF. The CDR3 coding sequence is TGTGCCAGCAGCTGGACAGGGGATAATCTCTATGGCTGCACCTTC.

The V and J genes are TRBV7-8 and TRBJ2-3; 8 positions match TRBD2. J lost 3 bases, V lost 4 bases, and 12 bases had no gene match. The germline V gene encodes CDR1 SGHVS and CDR2 FQNEAQ. The CDR3 is 17 amino acids. CDR3 in DNA: TGTGCCAGCAGCTCACGCTTTAGCGGGACTAATACAGATACGCAGTATTTT. Encoded protein: CASSSRFSGTNTDTQYF. The full variable domain, with the rest looked up from reference TRBV7-8 and TRBJ2-3, is GAGVSQSPRYKVAKRGQDVALRCDPISGHVSLFWYQQALGQGPEFLTYFQNEAQLDKSGLPSDRFFAERPEGSVSTLKIQRTQQEDSAVYLCASSSRFSGTNTDTQYFGPGTRLTVL.

The genes are TRBV18 and TRBJ2-1; D may match TRBD1 or TRBD2 (5 bases each). From germline, CDR1 is KGHSH and CDR2 LQKENI. Trimming left V 4 bases short and J 4 bases short, with 23 bases between. This CDR3 has 18 residues. This CDR3 is CASSHGTQGPESYNEQFF. The DNA of the CDR3 is TGTGCCAGCTCACACGGGACCCAAGGCCCGGAGTCATACAATGAGCAGTTCTTC.

The chain links TRBV6-5 to TRBJ2-7, with 7 bases fitting TRBD2. There are 12 residues in the CDR3. The V gene end was trimmed by 4 bases and the J gene end by 6 bases; junction bases not matched to a gene: 3. Germline lookup yields CDR1 MNHEY and CDR2 SVGAGI. For the CDR3, the DNA is TGTGCCAGCAGTTTGGGAGGGGCCGAGCAGTACTTC. Its translation is CASSLGGAEQYF.

The chain has TRBV11-2 and TRBJ2-3; D perhaps matches TRBD2 (7 bases). V lost 6 bases, J lost 0 bases, and 19 bases lay in between. The CDR3 runs 17 residues. Germline V gives CDR1 SGHAT, CDR2 FQNNGV. CDR3 in DNA: TGTGCCAGCAGAAAACCCGGGGGGCGAACGAGCACAGATACGCAGTATTTT. Amino acids: CASRKPGGRTSTDTQYF.

The chain joins TRBV28 to TRBJ2-5, with 12 bases that match TRBD2. The J call may be incorrect, as the DNA end agrees better with TRBJ2-7. The CDR3 covers 14 residues. The germline CDR1 and CDR2 sequences are MDHEN and SYDVKM. The CDR3 here is CASRLAGGIYEQYF. CDR3 DNA sequence: TGTGCCAGCAGACTAGCGGGAGGTATATACGAGCAGTACTTC.

The gene calls are TRBV10-2 and TRBJ2-2; TRBD1 might be the D (5 bases). V lost 5 bases to trimming and J lost 2 bases, with 9 bases between them. Germline V gives CDR1 WSHSY, CDR2 SAAADI. There are 14 residues in the CDR3. The chain's CDR3 is CASSPTANTGELFF. Here the CDR3 DNA reads TGCGCCAGCAGTCCGACAGCAAACACCGGGGAGCTGTTTTTT.

J is TRBJ2-7 and V is TRBV6-1; 9 bases are shared with TRBD1. V lost 6 bases and J lost 5; bases outside the gene matches: 8. The CDR3 is made up of 14 amino acids. The germline V gene encodes CDR1 MNHNS and CDR2 SASEGT. CDR3 sequence reads: CASRVGQGSHEQYF. DNA of the CDR3: TGTGCCAGCAGGGTGGGACAGGGATCCCACGAGCAGTACTTC.

The chain has TRBV19 and TRBJ2-2, with 10 bases fitting TRBD2. V shed 5 bases and J 3 bases; nucleotides not matched to a gene: 12. CDR1 and CDR2 from the germline V gene are LNHDA and SQIVND (reference sequence). This CDR3 spans 18 amino acids. The CDR3 region is CASSAASGRAGYTGELFF. The CDR3 DNA follows: TGTGCCAGTAGTGCCGCCAGCGGGAGGGCCGGGTACACCGGGGAGCTGTTTTTT.

The count of this clone is one. The genes are TRBV15 and TRBJ2-1; 8 bases are a match to TRBD2. CDR3 size: 15 residues. Germline V CDR1 and CDR2: LNHNV, YYDKDF (reference sequence). The junction had 6 bases not matched to a gene; V was cut back by 0 bases and J by 8 bases. The CDR3 nucleotides are TGTGCCACCAGCAGAGATCGGGGGGGACCTGATGAGCAGTTCTTC. It translates to CATSRDRGGPDEQFF.

The chain joins TRBV28 to TRBJ1-2; D ambiguous. Germline V gene lookup returns CDR1 MDHEN and CDR2 SYDVKM. The length of the CDR3 is 12 residues. V was clipped by 3 bases and J by 8 bases, with 10 bases between them. As DNA, the CDR3 is TGTGCCAGCAGTTTGAGAATTCCGGGCTACACCTTC. The encoded protein is CASSLRIPGYTF.

This chain connects TRBV7-9 to TRBJ2-5, with TRBD1 matching 11 bases. Germline V gives CDR1 SEHNR, CDR2 FQNEAQ (reference sequence). The CDR3 contains 15 residues. V lost 5 bases, J lost 2 bases, and 4 bases stayed unmatched. The CDR3 DNA follows: TGTGCCAGCAGCGCCCGGGACAGGGGGCAAGAGACCCAGTACTTC. It encodes CASSARDRGQETQYF. The full variable domain, rest sourced from reference TRBV7-9 and TRBJ2-5, is DTGVSQNPRHKITKRGQNVTFRCDPISEHNRLYWYRQTLGQGPEFLTYFQNEAQLEKSRLLSDRFSAERPKGSFSTLEIQRTEQGDSAMYLCASSARDRGQETQYFGPGTRLLVL.

V and J are TRBV5-8 and TRBJ2-1; possibly TRBD2 for D (6 bases). The CDR3 extends over 17 amino acids. Germline loops: CDR1 SGHTS, CDR2 YDEGEE. V was shortened by 4 bases and J by 1 base, with 18 bases between the two germline ends. The CDR3 bases are TGTGCCAGCAGCCTGACTAGGCATGGGGGGTCCTACAATGAGCAGTTCTTC. This codes for CASSLTRHGGSYNEQFF.

This rearrangement joins TRBV14 to TRBJ2-2; possible D gene TRBD1, 7 bases. Per the germline V gene, CDR1 is SGHDN and CDR2 is FVKESK. This CDR3 comprises 15 residues. V was pared by 1 base and J by 6 bases, with 12 bases between. The CDR3 DNA follows: TGTGCCAGCAGCCAAGTTGACAGGGACTCCGGGGAGCTGTTTTTT. Amino acids: CASSQVDRDSGELFF.

The chain carries TRBV11-3 and TRBJ1-1, with TRBD1 identical over 8 bases. The CDR3 has 15 amino acids. Trimming took 5 bases from V and 2 from J; bases not matched to a gene: 7. The germline V gene has CDR1 SGHNT and CDR2 YENEEA. As DNA, the CDR3 is TGTGCCAGCAGCCCCCGGACAGGGACAAACACTGAAGCTTTCTTT. Its translation is CASSPRTGTNTEAFF.

V usage is TRBV27 and J usage is TRBJ2-3; D unclear. This CDR3 is built from 18 residues. Germline-derived CDR1 and CDR2 are MNHEY and SMNVEV (reference sequence). Trimming stripped 5 bases from V and 5 bases from J, with 26 bases between. The CDR3 DNA reads as TGTGCCAGCAGTATGACCTCCAATACTTGGCAAAGTGGAGATACGCAGTATTTT. It specifies CASSMTSNTWQSGDTQYF.

The chain couples TRBV4-3 to TRBJ2-7; D is possibly TRBD2 (6 bases). The CDR3 sequence is 15 residues long. CDR1 LGHNA and CDR2 YSLEER come from the germline V gene. Trimming shortened V by 1 base and J by 4 bases, and 14 bases separated the two germline ends. The CDR3 sequence is CASSQGWGGGYEQYF. The CDR3 DNA is TGCGCCAGCAGCCAAGGGTGGGGCGGAGGGTACGAGCAGTACTTC.

The V and J genes are TRBV5-1 and TRBJ2-3; 13 bases line up with TRBD2. J gave up 3 bases and V 0 bases, and 1 base lay outside the gene matches. The CDR3 length is 16 residues. CDR1 SGHRS and CDR2 YFSETQ come from the germline V gene. In nucleotides, the CDR3 is TGCGCCAGCAGCTTGGAACTAGCGGGAGGGACAGATACGCAGTATTTT. It translates to CASSLELAGGTDTQYF.